What follows are 25 T cell receptor beta chains derived from one specimen sequenced in a study of cytomegalovirus exposure and HLA in healthy donors. With 60 Vbeta and 13 Jbeta primers, the PCR was carried out. The assay was immunoSEQ multiplex PCR, and TCRdb's table has in-frame clones only and misses some. The sample includes 150,000 to 200,000 clones, approximately 78% seen only once; the top ten take approximately 1.5%. Material for sequencing was PBMCs. The receptors originated from a male donor in good health and CMV-seronegative.

The CDR3 is CSAAGGTTEAFF. The DNA of the CDR3 is TGCAGCGCCGCAGGGGGGACCACTGAAGCTTTCTTT. The V gene is TRBV29-1, the J gene TRBJ1-1; TRBD1 matches at 7 bases. Germline V gene data show CDR1 as SQVTM and CDR2 as ANQGSEA. V lost 7 bases and J lost 4; bases outside the gene matches: 6. The CDR3 spans 12 residues.

This chain uses TRBV29-1 with TRBJ2-6; no definite D call. This CDR3 has 14 amino acids. Trimming took 7 bases from V and 4 from J, leaving 14 bases between them. Germline values: CDR1 SQVTM, CDR2 ANQGSEA. The CDR3 protein is CSAFFAAGANVLTF. CDR3 in DNA: TGCAGCGCTTTTTTCGCGGCCGGGGCCAACGTCCTGACTTTC.

This clone has only a few counts. The V gene is TRBV29-1, the J gene TRBJ1-1, with 10 bases that match TRBD1. Losses at the gene ends were 7 bases for V and 4 bases for J; bases not matched to a gene: 3. CDR3 size: 12 residues. Germline-derived CDR1 and CDR2 are SQVTM and ANQGSEA. CDR3 bases: TGCAGCGCCGGGACAGGGGCCACTGAAGCTTTCTTT. This encodes CSAGTGATEAFF.

The J gene is TRBJ2-7, the V gene TRBV5-4, with D tentatively TRBD2 (6 bases). Per the germline V gene, CDR1 is SGHNT and CDR2 is YYREEE (reference sequence). V lost 4 bases, J lost 4 bases, and 9 bases lay in between. This CDR3 contains 12 residues. CDR3 region: CASSPAGYEQYF. The DNA of the CDR3 is TGTGCCAGCAGCCCTGCGGGGTACGAGCAGTACTTC.

This sequence joins TRBV25-1 and TRBJ2-1, with 9 bases identical to TRBD2. Germline V lookup: CDR1 MGHDK, CDR2 SYGVNS. CDR3 length: 12 residues. V shed 7 bases and J 14 bases; nucleotides not matched to a gene: 9. The CDR3 sequence is CASTASGDAEFF. The CDR3 coding sequence is TGTGCCAGCACCGCTAGCGGGGATGCTGAGTTCTTC.

As for this clone: The sample carries other DNA sequences with the same CDR3. The chain's CDR3 is CSVERGSYEQYF. In DNA, the CDR3 is TGCAGCGTTGAGCGGGGGAGCTACGAGCAGTACTTC. The chain joins TRBV29-1 to TRBJ2-7; 7 positions match TRBD2. The CDR3 contains 12 residues. Per the germline V gene, CDR1 is SQVTM and CDR2 is ANQGSEA. The V and J ends lost 3 bases and 3 bases, in that order; junction bases with no gene match: 2.

This chain links TRBV6-5 with TRBJ2-7; 7 bases align to TRBD1. The CDR3 contains 15 residues. Germline V gene lookup returns CDR1 MNHEY and CDR2 SVGAGI. V was clipped by 4 bases and J by 7 bases; unmatched bases: 13. DNA for the CDR3: TGTGCCAGCAGTTCCCGGGGCAGGGGGTTGAGTGAGCAGTACTTC. It encodes CASSSRGRGLSEQYF.

The chain employs TRBV7-9 and TRBJ2-5; D possibly corresponds to TRBD1 (6 bases). V lost 3 bases to trimming and J lost 4 bases, with 18 bases between them. CDR3 length: 16 amino acids. From germline, CDR1 is SEHNR and CDR2 FQNEAQ (reference sequence). Written as DNA, the CDR3 is TGTGCCAGCAGCTTTGGACAGCAACTGGACAGAGAGACCCAGTACTTC. The encoded protein is CASSFGQQLDRETQYF.

V gene TRBV7-3 combines with J gene TRBJ2-1, with 7 bases identical to TRBD2. The CDR3 length is 15 residues. The junction had 5 bases not matched to a gene; V was cut back by 2 bases and J by 4 bases. CDR1 is SGHTA, CDR2 FQGTGA, per germline. The CDR3 region is CASSLSSGLYNEQFF. The CDR3 DNA reads as TGTGCCAGCAGCTTATCTAGCGGACTATACAATGAGCAGTTCTTC. The variable domain in full, with the rest retrieved from reference TRBV7-3 and TRBJ2-1, is GAGVSQTPSNKVTEKGKYVELRCDPISGHTALYWYRQSLGQGPEFLIYFQGTGAADDSGLPNDRFFAVRPEGSVSTLKIQRTERGDSAVYLCASSLSSGLYNEQFFGPGTRLTVL.

In its sample, this clone was seen once. The rearrangement uses TRBV7-8 and TRBJ2-5, with 14 bases fitting TRBD2. The V segment lost 5 bases and the J segment 5 bases; nucleotides outside the gene matches: 7. CDR3 length: 16 residues. The V gene's germline CDR1 is SGHVS and CDR2 FQNEAQ. DNA of the CDR3: TGTGCCAGCAGCCCTCGACTAGCGGGGGGGCTGGAGACCCAGTACTTC. Translated: CASSPRLAGGLETQYF.

V and J are TRBV5-1 and TRBJ2-1; perhaps TRBD2 as D (5 bases). The CDR3 sequence is 16 residues long. Germline loops: CDR1 SGHRS, CDR2 YFSETQ. Deletions cut 2 bases from V and 0 bases from J, with 12 bases between. The CDR3 DNA sequence: TGCGCCAGCAGCTTCGGACTTCCTAGCTCCTACAATGAGCAGTTCTTC. Translating gives CASSFGLPSSYNEQFF.

The chain links TRBV27 to TRBJ1-4, with TRBD1 identical over 7 bases. The V segment lost 4 bases and the J segment 8 bases; nucleotides outside the gene matches: 13. CDR1 MNHEY and CDR2 SMNVEV come from the germline V gene (reference sequence). The CDR3 runs 16 residues. CDR3 nucleotides: TGTGCCAGCAGTTCCATAACAACAGGGGCTCGGGAAAAACTGTTTTTT. Protein sequence: CASSSITTGAREKLFF.

In its sample, this clone was seen once. The gene calls are TRBV19 and TRBJ1-2, with a weak D call TRBD1 (6 bases). The CDR3 has 12 residues. CDR1 is LNHDA, CDR2 SQIVND, per germline (reference sequence). V lost 4 bases to trimming and J lost 4 bases, with 7 bases between them. DNA of the CDR3: TGTGCCAGTAGTAACAGGGCCTATGGCTACACCTTC. This codes for CASSNRAYGYTF.

This clone appeared once. The V gene is TRBV5-4, the J gene TRBJ2-2; D perhaps matches TRBD2 (6 bases). This CDR3 has 14 amino acids. Trimming shortened V by 0 bases and J by 7 bases, and 10 bases separated the two germline ends. Germline V lookup: CDR1 SGHNT, CDR2 YYREEE (reference sequence). The CDR3 sequence is CASSLAPGSGELFF. Here the CDR3 DNA reads TGTGCCAGCAGCTTGGCCCCCGGGAGCGGGGAGCTGTTTTTT.

This clone occurred a few times. This sample includes further DNA sequences coding for the same CDR3. The chain couples TRBV4-1 to TRBJ2-5; maybe TRBD2 (7 bases). CDR1 is MGHRA, CDR2 YSYEKL, per germline. Deletions cut 4 bases from V and 4 bases from J, with 10 bases between. The CDR3 spans 13 residues. In DNA form, the CDR3 reads TGCGCCAGCAGCCGGGGGGGCGCAGAGACCCAGTACTTC. It is translated as CASSRGGAETQYF.

The gene calls are TRBV11-1 and TRBJ2-2; maybe TRBD1 (5 bases). In germline, CDR1 is SGHAT, CDR2 FQDESV (reference sequence). The CDR3 has 12 amino acids. The ends were cut back, 8 bases at V and 6 bases at J, with 10 bases in the middle. CDR3: CASRQFSGELFF. The CDR3 coding sequence is TGTGCCAGCCGACAGTTTTCCGGGGAGCTGTTTTTT.

This clone turned up a few times. In nucleotides, the CDR3 is TGTGCCAGCTCACCACCTGACAGGGGTGGGTACACTGAAGCTTTCTTT. The encoded protein is CASSPPDRGGYTEAFF. V gene TRBV18 combines with J gene TRBJ1-1; 8 bases map to TRBD1. The CDR3 has 16 amino acids. Looked up from germline, CDR1 is KGHSH and CDR2 is LQKENI. The V and J ends lost 0 bases and 3 bases, in that order; junction bases with no gene match: 6.

V and J are TRBV10-3 and TRBJ2-6; 7 nucleotides line up with TRBD1. The CDR3 covers 17 residues. CDR1 is ENHRY, CDR2 SYGVKD, per germline. Unmatched junction bases numbered 6, after V lost 4 bases and J lost 0 bases. The CDR3 DNA reads TGTGCCATCAGTGGGGCAGGGGGTCGCTCTGGGGCCAACGTCCTGACTTTC. Translation: CAISGAGGRSGANVLTF.

The chain has TRBV28 and TRBJ2-7; TRBD1 might be the D (6 bases). The CDR3 covers 16 residues. Germline CDR1 is MDHEN and CDR2 is SYDVKM. V shed 5 bases and J shed 1 base, with 18 bases lying between them. CDR3 nucleotides: TGTGCCAGCAGTATCTTTGCGACAGGAGATTCCTACGAGCAGTACTTC. It specifies CASSIFATGDSYEQYF. Full variable domain (outside the CDR3, taken from reference TRBV28 and TRBJ2-7): DVKVTQSSRYLVKRTGEKVFLECVQDMDHENMFWYRQDPGLGLRLIYFSYDVKMKEKGDIPEGYSVSREKKERFSLILESASTNQTSMYLCASSIFATGDSYEQYFGPGTRLTVT.

J is TRBJ2-5 and V is TRBV5-1, with D possibly being TRBD1 (5 bases). The V end was cut by 0 bases, the J end by 5 bases, with 11 bases between. Germline CDR1 and CDR2: SGHRS and YFSETQ. The CDR3 is 14 amino acids. CDR3 sequence reads: CASSLGQGWETQYF. CDR3 coding DNA: TGCGCCAGCAGCTTGGGGCAGGGATGGGAGACCCAGTACTTC.

The chain has TRBV6-5 and TRBJ2-7; 9 bases line up with TRBD1. Per germline, CDR1 MNHEY and CDR2 SVGAGI. The junction had 3 bases not matched to a gene; V was cut back by 5 bases and J by 4 bases. The CDR3 runs to 13 residues. The CDR3 spells CASSRDRVYEQYF. CDR3 nucleotide sequence: TGTGCCAGCAGTCGGGACAGGGTTTACGAGCAGTACTTC.

The chain employs TRBV6-1 and TRBJ2-2; D may be TRBD2 (6 bases). The CDR3 runs 14 residues. V shed 8 bases and J shed 0 bases, with 10 bases lying between them. Per the germline V gene, CDR1 is MNHNS and CDR2 is SASEGT. CDR3 nucleotides: TGTGCCAGCGGGGGGACCACGAACACCGGGGAGCTGTTTTTT. Its protein product is CASGGTTNTGELFF.

The chain employs TRBV30 and TRBJ1-1, with D perhaps matching TRBD1 (5 bases). The germline V gene encodes CDR1 GTSNPN and CDR2 SVGIG (reference sequence). Trimming removed 3 bases at V and 3 bases at J, with 17 bases between. The length of the CDR3 is 15 residues. CDR3 protein: CAWRGGLIGHTEAFF. CDR3 DNA: TGTGCCTGGAGGGGGGGACTCATAGGGCACACTGAAGCTTTCTTT.

The chain carries TRBV6-6 and TRBJ2-3, with 8 bases matching TRBD1. Trimming took 5 bases from V and 4 from J; bases not matched to a gene: 5. The CDR3 length is 14 residues. The germline CDR1 and CDR2 sequences are MNHNY and SVGAGI (reference sequence). The CDR3 sequence is CASSKTGVPDTQYF. CDR3 nucleotides: TGTGCCAGCAGTAAGACAGGGGTGCCAGATACGCAGTATTTT.

A few counts support this clone. The chain couples TRBV2 to TRBJ2-1, with TRBD1 matching 9 bases. With 6 bases clipped from V and 3 bases from J, the junction kept 9 bases outside the gene matches. The CDR3 is made up of 16 amino acids. Per the germline V gene, CDR1 is SNHLY and CDR2 is FYNNEI. The CDR3 region is CASRTGGAWSYNEQFF. In DNA, the CDR3 is TGTGCCAGCAGGACAGGGGGAGCATGGAGCTACAATGAGCAGTTCTTC.